Detailed here is one T cell receptor beta chain. It lacks a known antigen. Per-base qualities were not stored, and no clone one base away is much larger. The sample originates from a study of T cell responses to AZD1222 COVID-19 vaccine (dated by TCRdb to about 2021). About the investigation overall: TCR sequencing covered 230 to 250 trial participants: nearly 210 given two doses of AZD1222 and 26 given two doses of MenACWY control vaccine. Enrollment into the trials was organized by age into subgroups of 18-55, 56-69 and 70-plus years, and those subgroups contained roughly 150, 30 and 60 TCR-sequenced participants, respectively. What the study reported, not specific to this receptor: Vaccine-associated CD4 TCRs spanned the whole spike protein, with dominant responses in regions 160-218 and 743-854. In the small 56-69-year group, the increase in depth fell short of significance, most likely because of low power. Because no day 14 peak-response samples were available, repertoires were characterized only after the peak T cell response. After two AZD1222 doses, both the breadth and the depth of spike-specific TCRs were significantly higher than at day 0 and than in MenACWY recipients. Epitopes outside the regions mutated in the B.1.351 and B.1.1.7 variants were reportedly recognized by nearly half of the unique spike-specific TCRs. Conclusions about previously exposed vaccinees are limited, since just six AZD1222 recipients were seropositive for SARS-CoV-2 at baseline. Participants were mostly white British and included more females than males, and it was suggested by the authors that clonal diversity may have been underestimated.

The CDR3 regions of human TCRbeta chains were subjected to immunosequencing. Processing in the source paper ran as follows. Repertoire TCRs were checked for matches against a reference library of SARS-CoV-2-specific TCRs that had been generated using the MIRA antigen-specificity platform. Breadth was defined as the fraction of unique TCRs that were SARS-CoV-2-associated. Depth was defined as the fraction of total T cells that were SARS-CoV-2-associated. Using the MIRA data, each spike-specific TCR was assigned both to the spike region to which the TCR was reactive and to a CD4 or CD8 class. Log10-transformed breadth and depth values were compared by one-way ANOVA with Sidak's multiple comparisons tests. TCRdb carries this immuneACCESS record with in-frame sequences only. Its versions omit some clonotypes, under half of them owing to an unresolved V gene in the studies checked, with the rest unexplained. Clone size and the V and J calls come from that table; the DNA yielded D and trimming. Counted in this sample were about 110,000 clones; approximately 88% of them appeared once. Over 10% of the sample rests with the top ten.

Explained via the paper, the time point label denotes: baseline before first vaccination. Explained via the paper, the treatment or condition label denotes: meningococcal conjugate vaccine given as trial control. The vaccinee samples were drawn from two UK trials, COV001 and COV002, one of which was a single-blind randomized controlled phase 2/3 trial testing AZD1222 (ChAdOx1 nCoV-19) in healthy adults. Trial participant PBMC samples were collected at day 0 and day 28 after the second dose for TCRbeta chain sequencing. The CDR3 goes from the cysteine to the phenylalanine over 13 residues. Solely the CDR3 DNA is kept, with 39 bases framed from the first base. Germline trimming amounts to 5 bases on V and 4 bases on J, with 3 as the count of junction bases outside the gene matches.

The TCR originated in an adult in good health. The starting material was peripheral blood, obtained on day 0 of MenACWY control vaccination. This chain joins TRBV12-3 or TRBV12-4 to TRBJ1-1, and 8 junctional nucleotides match TRBD1. The CDR3 is CASSVTGATEAFF. The DNA sequence is given as TGTGCCAGCAGTGTGACAGGGGCCACTGAAGCTTTCTTT.